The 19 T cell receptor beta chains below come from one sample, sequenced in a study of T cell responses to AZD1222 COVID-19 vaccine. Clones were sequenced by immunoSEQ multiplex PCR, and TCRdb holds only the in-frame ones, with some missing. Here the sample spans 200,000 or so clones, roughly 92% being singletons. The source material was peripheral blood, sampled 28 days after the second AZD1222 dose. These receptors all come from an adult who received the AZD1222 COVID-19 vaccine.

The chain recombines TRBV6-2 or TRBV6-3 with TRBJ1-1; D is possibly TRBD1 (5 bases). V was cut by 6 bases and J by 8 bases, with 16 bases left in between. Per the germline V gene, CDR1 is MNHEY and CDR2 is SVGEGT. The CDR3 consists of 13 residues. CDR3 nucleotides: TGTGCCAGCAGCCCCGGACAAGGCCGGGAAGCTTTCTTT. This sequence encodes CASSPGQGREAFF.

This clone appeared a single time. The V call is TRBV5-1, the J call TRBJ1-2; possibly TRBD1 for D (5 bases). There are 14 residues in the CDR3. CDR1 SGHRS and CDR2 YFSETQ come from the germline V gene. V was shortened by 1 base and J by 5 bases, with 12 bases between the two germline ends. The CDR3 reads CASSLSRGGYGYTF. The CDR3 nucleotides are TGCGCCAGCAGCTTGTCCCGTGGGGGGTATGGCTACACCTTC. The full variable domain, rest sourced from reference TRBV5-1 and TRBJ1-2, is KAGVTQTPRYLIKTRGQQVTLSCSPISGHRSVSWYQQTPGQGLQFLFEYFSETQRNKGNFPGRFSGRQFSNSRSEMNVSTLELGDSALYLCASSLSRGGYGYTFGSGTRLTVV.

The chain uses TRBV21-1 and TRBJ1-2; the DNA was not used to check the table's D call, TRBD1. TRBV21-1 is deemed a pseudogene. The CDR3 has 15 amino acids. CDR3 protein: CASPRSLEQGDGYTF. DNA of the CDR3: TGTGCCAGCCCCAGGTCTCTTGAACAGGGGGATGGCTACACCTTC.

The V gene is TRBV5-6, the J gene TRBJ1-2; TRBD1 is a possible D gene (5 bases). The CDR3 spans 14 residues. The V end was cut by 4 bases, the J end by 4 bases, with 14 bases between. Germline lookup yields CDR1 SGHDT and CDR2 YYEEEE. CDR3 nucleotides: TGTGCCAGCAGCCTTCGGGACTCTGGCTATGGCTACACCTTC. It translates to CASSLRDSGYGYTF.

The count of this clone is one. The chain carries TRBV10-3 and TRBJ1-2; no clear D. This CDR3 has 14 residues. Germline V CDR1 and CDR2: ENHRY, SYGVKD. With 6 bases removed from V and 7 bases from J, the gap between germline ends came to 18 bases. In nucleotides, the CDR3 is TGTGCCATCAGCGAGACAAGGGAGACGGTTGGCTACACCTTC. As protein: CAISETRETVGYTF.

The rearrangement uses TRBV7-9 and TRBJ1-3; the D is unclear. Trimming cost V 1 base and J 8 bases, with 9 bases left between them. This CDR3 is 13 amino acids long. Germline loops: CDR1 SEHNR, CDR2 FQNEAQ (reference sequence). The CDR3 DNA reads TGTGCCAGCAGCTTAGGGGGAGTTGACACCATATATTTT. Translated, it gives CASSLGGVDTIYF.

This CDR3 reads CASRDTMNTGELFF. DNA of the CDR3: TGTGCCAGTAGGGACACTATGAACACCGGGGAGCTGTTTTTT. This chain links TRBV19 with TRBJ2-2; D possibly corresponds to TRBD1 (5 bases). Germline values: CDR1 LNHDA, CDR2 SQIVND (reference sequence). The V end was cut by 6 bases, the J end by 1 base, with 9 bases between. The CDR3 totals 14 residues.

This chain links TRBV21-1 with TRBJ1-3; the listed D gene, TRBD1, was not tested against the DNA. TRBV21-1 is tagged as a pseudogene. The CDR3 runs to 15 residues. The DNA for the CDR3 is TGTGCCAGCAGCAAGCCCGGGACAGGGGGAAACACCATATATTTT. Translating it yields CASSKPGTGGNTIYF.

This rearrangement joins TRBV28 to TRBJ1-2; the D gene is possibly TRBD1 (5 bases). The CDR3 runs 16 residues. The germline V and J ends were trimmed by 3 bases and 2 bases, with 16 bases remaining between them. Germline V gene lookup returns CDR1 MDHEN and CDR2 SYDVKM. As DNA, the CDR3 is TGTGCCAGCAGTTTTCCCCCGGGGGTAGGGAACTATGGCTACACCTTC. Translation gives CASSFPPGVGNYGYTF.

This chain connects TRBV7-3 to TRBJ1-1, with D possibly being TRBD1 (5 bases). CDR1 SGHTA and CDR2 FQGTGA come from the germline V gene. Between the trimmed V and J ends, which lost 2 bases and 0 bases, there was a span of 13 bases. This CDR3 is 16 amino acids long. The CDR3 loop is CASSLGGRGVNTEAFF. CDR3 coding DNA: TGTGCCAGCAGCTTAGGGGGTCGGGGTGTGAACACTGAAGCTTTCTTT. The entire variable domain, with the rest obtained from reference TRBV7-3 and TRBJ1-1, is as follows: GAGVSQTPSNKVTEKGKYVELRCDPISGHTALYWYRQSLGQGPEFLIYFQGTGAADDSGLPNDRFFAVRPEGSVSTLKIQRTERGDSAVYLCASSLGGRGVNTEAFFGQGTRLTVV.

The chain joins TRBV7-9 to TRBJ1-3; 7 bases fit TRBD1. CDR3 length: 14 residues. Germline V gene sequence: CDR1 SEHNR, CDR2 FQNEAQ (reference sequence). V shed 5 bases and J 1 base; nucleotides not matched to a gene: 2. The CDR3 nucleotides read TGTGCCAGCAGCCAACAGGGGTCTGGAAACACCATATATTTT. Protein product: CASSQQGSGNTIYF.

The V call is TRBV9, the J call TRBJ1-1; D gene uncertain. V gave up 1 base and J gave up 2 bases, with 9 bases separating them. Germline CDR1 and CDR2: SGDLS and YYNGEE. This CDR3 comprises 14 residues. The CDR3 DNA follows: TGTGCCAGCAGCGTAAACAGCCAAAACACTGAAGCTTTCTTT. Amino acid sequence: CASSVNSQNTEAFF.

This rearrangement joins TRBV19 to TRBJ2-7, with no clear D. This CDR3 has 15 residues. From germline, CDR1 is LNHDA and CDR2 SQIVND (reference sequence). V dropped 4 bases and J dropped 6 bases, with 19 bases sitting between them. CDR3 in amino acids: CASSRSGIDGSEQYF. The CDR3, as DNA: TGTGCCAGTAGTAGATCAGGTATAGATGGAAGCGAGCAGTACTTC.

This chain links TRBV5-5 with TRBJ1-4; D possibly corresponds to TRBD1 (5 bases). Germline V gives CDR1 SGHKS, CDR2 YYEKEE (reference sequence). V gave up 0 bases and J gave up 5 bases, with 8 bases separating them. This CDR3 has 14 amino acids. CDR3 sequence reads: CASSLGQQNEKLFF. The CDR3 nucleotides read TGTGCCAGCAGCTTGGGACAGCAGAATGAAAAACTGTTTTTT.

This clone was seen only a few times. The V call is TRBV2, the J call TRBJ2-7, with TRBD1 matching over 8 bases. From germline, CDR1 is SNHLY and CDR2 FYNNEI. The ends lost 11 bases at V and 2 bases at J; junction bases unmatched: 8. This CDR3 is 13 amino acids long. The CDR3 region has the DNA TGTGCCGTTCACGTACAGGGGGCCTACGAGCAGTACTTC. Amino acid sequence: CAVHVQGAYEQYF.

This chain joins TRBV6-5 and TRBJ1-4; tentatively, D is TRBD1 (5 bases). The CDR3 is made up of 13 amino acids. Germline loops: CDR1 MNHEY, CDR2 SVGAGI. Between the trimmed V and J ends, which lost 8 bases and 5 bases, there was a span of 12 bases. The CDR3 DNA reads TGTGCCAGCGGAGGGACGGAGAATGAAAAACTGTTTTTT. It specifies CASGGTENEKLFF.

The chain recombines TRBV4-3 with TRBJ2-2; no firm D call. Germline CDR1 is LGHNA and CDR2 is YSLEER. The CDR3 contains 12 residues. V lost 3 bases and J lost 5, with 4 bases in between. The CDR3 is CASSQRTGELFF. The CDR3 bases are TGCGCCAGCAGCCAGCGGACCGGGGAGCTGTTTTTT.

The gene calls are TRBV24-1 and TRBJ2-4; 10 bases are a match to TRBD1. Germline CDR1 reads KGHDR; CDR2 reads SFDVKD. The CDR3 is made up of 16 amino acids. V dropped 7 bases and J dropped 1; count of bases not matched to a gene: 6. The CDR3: CATSWDRGRAKNIQYF. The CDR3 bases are TGTGCCACCAGCTGGGACAGGGGAAGGGCCAAAAACATTCAGTACTTC.

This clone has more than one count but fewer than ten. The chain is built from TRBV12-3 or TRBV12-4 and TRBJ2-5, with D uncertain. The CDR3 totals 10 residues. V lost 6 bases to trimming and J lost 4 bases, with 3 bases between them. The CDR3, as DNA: TGTGCCAGCAGCACAGAGACCCAGTACTTC. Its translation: CASSTETQYF.